This TCR beta chain was identified during a study of blood T cell repertoires in COVID-19. Across the study: From the United States, Italy and Spain came samples of acute and convalescent COVID-19. PBMCs, B-cell-depleted T cells, or T cells were the source of the cDNA or gDNA that made up the material.

Per the original data handling: Cell counts per sample came from amplifying reference gene primers. Profiling relied on immunoSEQ multiplex PCR, and the TCRdb table lists in-frame clones only, not all of them. V, J and clone size are taken as reported in that table, and D and trimming were inferred from the DNA itself. The repertoire consists of fewer than 350,000 clones, with approximately 90% occurring once and the leading ten covering around a tenth. Participants spanned ages about 18 to 90 years and resided in fewer than 30 US areas. This CDR3 has 14 residues. From germline, CDR1 is KGHSH and CDR2 LQKENI. With 2 bases clipped from V and 5 bases from J, the junction kept 5 bases outside the gene matches.

The specimen sequenced was PBMCs or T cells enriched from blood (not recorded which). The TCR originated in a woman between 40 and 50 years old who had recovered from COVID-19. This chain joins TRBV18 and TRBJ2-7; 8 bases map to TRBD1. CDR3: CASSPAGQEHEQYF. CDR3 sequence (DNA): TGTGCCAGCTCACCAGCGGGACAGGAACACGAGCAGTACTTC.